This T cell receptor (beta chain) appears in the sequencing data of a study of T cell responses to AZD1222 COVID-19 vaccine. The germline V and J ends were trimmed by 8 bases and 5 bases, with 15 bases remaining between them. The CDR3 covers 13 residues. Germline V gene data show CDR1 as SGHVS and CDR2 as FQNEAQ. Assay: immunoSEQ multiplex PCR; the TCRdb copy retains only in-frame clones and omits some. The sample has about 70,000 clones; approximately 90% are singletons. This clonotype originated in an adult who received the MenACWY meningococcal vaccine as a control. This sequence joins TRBV7-8 and TRBJ1-1; possible D gene TRBD1, 6 bases. Sequenced here: peripheral blood, sampled 28 days after the second dose of the MenACWY control vaccine. The CDR3 here is CASARARGTEAFF. In DNA, the CDR3 is TGTGCCAGCGCCAGAGCCAGGGGAACTGAAGCTTTCTTT.